The clone carrying this T cell receptor (beta chain) was seen a few times. Its specificity is not known. Primers used in a second PCR of about 6 to 11 cycles were a sample-barcoded 5' primer and a J-beta primer mix. One entry per CDR3 protein results from TCRdb running MiXCR on the 5' RACE reads. The sample holds hundreds of thousands of distinct CDR3 sequences, 58% seen once. These data come from a study of blood T cells in healthy people across ages. About the study: With template switching, about one barcoded beta molecule was captured per two T cells.

Study-level results: PBMCs left unsorted prevented a conclusive naive versus antigen-experienced comparison. Whereas aged donors had fewer naive CD4+ cells, long-lived donors had more of them and higher diversity.

The clonotype was recovered from a man aged 30-40 years in good health. Sequencing input: blood.

The CDR3 loop reads CASSKQGAPYEQYF. In DNA, the CDR3 is TGTGCCAGCAGCAAACAGGGGGCCCCCTACGAGCAGTACTTC. This chain joins TRBV5-6 and TRBJ2-7, with 9 bases aligning to TRBD1. The CDR3 is made up of 14 amino acids. Germline values: CDR1 SGHDT, CDR2 YYEEEE. Unmatched junction bases numbered 4, after V lost 4 bases and J lost 2 bases.